This TCR beta chain comes out of a study of beta chain features in type 1 diabetes. Study-wide findings and caveats: PCR might pick shorter templates more often, in the same way for patients and controls.

About this clone: Its target is not known.

The entirety of the isolated RNA underwent reverse transcription, so expressed TCRB transcripts were sequenced. Method: immunoSEQ multiplex PCR; TCRdb's copy keeps in-frame clones and lacks some. The sample includes roughly 400,000 clones, over 12% of them seen just once. Germline V lookup: CDR1 SGHNT, CDR2 YYREEE (reference sequence). The CDR3 extends over 17 amino acids. V was pared by 1 base and J by 4 bases, with 21 bases between. The V and J genes are TRBV5-4 and TRBJ2-7; TRBD1 is a possible D gene (7 bases). This clonotype originated in a woman younger than 30 in good health. The specimen was naive CD4+ T cells from blood. The CDR3 loop is CASSLRVFAGGLYEQYF. The CDR3, as DNA: TGTGCCAGCAGCTTGCGGGTATTTGCAGGGGGACTTTACGAGCAGTACTTC.